This is a list of T cell receptor beta chains from one sample in a study of blood T cell repertoires in COVID-19. TCRdb's copy holds only in-frame clones and misses some; the assay was immunoSEQ multiplex PCR. Of more than 300,000 clones in the sample, 88% were seen once. Specimen: peripheral blood. The receptors derive from a woman in her 70s with COVID-19, enrolled during active disease. The CDR3 runs from the conserved cysteine through the conserved F or W. Fields, in order: V gene, CDR3 length, CDR3 protein.

>TRBV30|14
CAWRGPSAYNEQFF
>TRBV2|15
CASSAGGTVSYEQYF
>TRBV5-4|13
CASSQGQGSPLHF
>TRBV9|13
CASSGTGSYEQYF
>TRBV5-1|14
CASKFRDTYNEQFF
>TRBV25-1|13
CASSAGTEGGYTF
>TRBV19|15
CASSMGRGFTGELFF
>TRBV7-2|14
CASSPGQGNYGYTF
>TRBV24-1|14
CATSDLEGSYGYTF
>TRBV4-3|16
CASSQEFLSRVDGYTF
>TRBV6-2/TRBV6-3|16
CASSFRLAHSSYEQYF
>TRBV12-3/TRBV12-4|11
CASRDRDTQYF
>TRBV6-2/TRBV6-3|13
CASSSRPGEEGRF
>TRBV28|17
CASSSGKGGYSNQPQHF
>TRBV6-5|16
CASSSTGQESLYGYTF
>TRBV6-2/TRBV6-3|15
CASSPPGQRDQPQHF
>TRBV24-1|17
CATSDQGRGPGPYEQYF
>TRBV19|16
CASSIIRQGGIYEQYF
>TRBV11-2|14
CASSFWGVVAEAFF
>TRBV6-5|12
CASSRSGGEQFF
>TRBV7-2|13
CASSSGDGYGYTF
>TRBV6-5|14
CASRIRDSYNEQFF
>TRBV2|14
CATLLLAVTDTQYF
>TRBV11-2|15
CASSLSRGSYNEQFF
>TRBV7-2|13
CASTWASNTEAFF
>TRBV15|15
CATSMGQGGGEKLFF
>TRBV10-3|13
CAIGPGILYGYTF
>TRBV9|13
CASSAGGPSEAFF
>TRBV2|15
CASIPDSPGNQPQHF
>TRBV21-1|20
CASSKATPSGGEKRTDTQYF
>TRBV5-8|18
CASSRSLGAAISTDTQYF
>TRBV27|14
CASRGQGTNEKLFF
>TRBV9|16
CASSTFGGLASNEQFF
>TRBV9|15
CASSVQGAGANVLTF
>TRBV12-3/TRBV12-4|10
CASSLRGYTF
>TRBV2|12
CASSDGSQPQHF
>TRBV6-2/TRBV6-3|16
CASSLNGDPLNTEAFF
>TRBV5-6|15
CASSFALTGNTEAFF
>TRBV3-1/TRBV3-2|16
CASSQPGALGTDTQYF
>TRBV27|16
CASSPRGGGGVYEQYF
>TRBV18|15
CASSPGTGAESTIYF
>TRBV28|14
CASSPRDRVPTQYF
>TRBV24-1|15
CATSPPGTGSDTQYF
>TRBV6-5|14
CASSWTGGTGELFF
>TRBV24-1|16
CATSDIAGTSTDTQYF
>TRBV3-1/TRBV3-2|11
CASSQGPEQFF
>TRBV7-9|19
CASTTYKRGLGANTGELFF
>TRBV29-1|12
CSGSGGEETQYF
>TRBV4-3|15
CASSLRTSGFYEQYF
>TRBV6-2/TRBV6-3|15
CASSIPGQGRYGYTF
>TRBV6-5|15
CASSYPEGGSNEQFF
>TRBV6-5|13
CASNRTPVNEQFF
>TRBV19|13
CASSISGVETQYF
>TRBV5-6|16
CASSLRAGGGTDTQYF
>TRBV6-5|15
CASSYSRAGLTEAFF
>TRBV30|15
CAWSVVQGGLSEQYF
>TRBV11-3|13
CASSLGGNTEAFF
>TRBV2|16
CASSGGGLAKRNEQFF